These 21 T cell receptor beta chains were all obtained from the same sample, sequenced in a study of follicular helper T cells after annual influenza vaccination. Time point meaning: 2015-2016 season, pre-vaccination. Only in-frame clones appear in the TCRdb table, and some are missing; sequencing was by immunoSEQ multiplex PCR. Among roughly 10,000 clones, roughly 80% were seen once, and the ten largest hold 3% to 4%. The sample in question was CXCR5+ CD38- circulating T follicular helper cells from blood, obtained on the day of influenza vaccination. As to subset: circulating Tfh, non-naive CD4+CXCR5+PD-1+ (ICOS+CD38+ or ICOS-CD38-). These TCRs come from an adult who received the influenza vaccine.

CDR3 region: CASSSGPFSGNTIYF. The DNA of the CDR3 is TGTGCCAGCAGCTCGGGACCGTTCTCTGGAAACACCATATATTTT. The V gene is TRBV5-8, the J gene TRBJ1-3, with a weak D call TRBD1 (5 bases). Germline CDR1 reads SGHTS; CDR2 reads YDEGEE. Trimming pared 3 bases from V and 0 bases from J, leaving 10 bases between. This CDR3 region has 15 residues.

This chain connects TRBV7-2 to TRBJ2-6; 10 nucleotides align to TRBD1. V was clipped by 3 bases and J by 1 base; unmatched bases: 6. CDR1 SGHTA and CDR2 FQGNSA come from the germline V gene. This CDR3 has 18 residues. CDR3 sequence: CASSFSGTGASGANVLTF. CDR3 DNA sequence: TGTGCCAGCAGCTTTTCCGGGACAGGGGCATCTGGGGCCAACGTCCTGACTTTC.

The rearrangement joins TRBV28 to TRBJ2-7; the D call may be TRBD1 or TRBD2 (5 bases each). The CDR3 has 15 amino acids. V was clipped by 6 bases and J by 5 bases, with 20 bases between them. Germline CDR1 is MDHEN and CDR2 is SYDVKM. CDR3 in amino acids: CASRTLGTPQNEQYF. The CDR3 nucleotides read TGTGCCAGCAGAACACTCGGGACCCCCCAAAACGAGCAGTACTTC.

This rearrangement joins TRBV5-1 to TRBJ2-3; no definite D call. CDR1 is SGHRS, CDR2 YFSETQ, per germline. This CDR3 contains 14 residues. The V end was cut by 9 bases, the J end by 1 base, with 15 bases between. This CDR3 reads CATQSGPGTDTQYF. The DNA of the CDR3 is TGCGCCACACAATCGGGTCCCGGCACAGATACGCAGTATTTT.

This chain joins TRBV6-6 and TRBJ2-1; 8 nucleotides match TRBD2. Trimming took 7 bases from V and 7 from J; bases not matched to a gene: 6. CDR1 and CDR2 (germline): MNHNY, SVGAGI (reference sequence). The CDR3 is 13 residues long. The CDR3, as DNA: TGTGCCAGCAACGCGGGGGGCCGGAATGAGCAGTTCTTC. Its protein is CASNAGGRNEQFF.

The chain links TRBV20-1 to TRBJ2-1, with no clear D. The germline V gene encodes CDR1 DFQATT and CDR2 SNEGSKA (reference sequence). The ends were cut back, 4 bases at V and 4 bases at J, with 5 bases in the middle. The CDR3 covers 11 residues. The CDR3, as DNA: TGCAGTGCTACCTCGTACAATGAGCAGTTCTTC. Its protein product is CSATSYNEQFF.

This clone was recorded once. J is TRBJ2-7 and V is TRBV7-9; maybe TRBD2 (5 bases). Trimming cost V 4 bases and J 2 bases, with 15 bases left between them. The germline CDR1 and CDR2 sequences are SEHNR and FQNEAQ (reference sequence). The CDR3 runs to 15 residues. CDR3 in amino acids: CASSSIKRGTYEQYF. The CDR3 DNA reads as TGTGCCAGCAGCTCGATTAAACGGGGTACCTACGAGCAGTACTTC.

The chain joins TRBV4-3 to TRBJ2-2; D not resolved. From germline, CDR1 is LGHNA and CDR2 YSLEER. The V end was cut by 0 bases, the J end by 8 bases, with 10 bases between. The CDR3 length is 14 residues. The CDR3 is CASSQDIRRGELFF. CDR3 sequence (DNA): TGCGCCAGCAGCCAAGATATAAGACGGGGGGAGCTGTTTTTT.

V gene TRBV6-1 combines with J gene TRBJ1-1; TRBD1 is a possible D gene (5 bases). Germline V gene data show CDR1 as MNHNS and CDR2 as SASEGT. V lost 10 bases and J 5 bases, leaving 17 bases between the germline ends. This CDR3 comprises 13 residues. CDR3 sequence reads: CATKLQGGTEAFF. The CDR3 nucleotides read TGTGCCACCAAGCTTCAGGGAGGAACTGAAGCTTTCTTT.

This rearrangement joins TRBV18 to TRBJ1-2; TRBD1 matches at 8 bases. Germline V gene data show CDR1 as KGHSH and CDR2 as LQKENI. The length of the CDR3 is 13 residues. The junction had 3 bases not matched to a gene; V was cut back by 3 bases and J by 6 bases. The CDR3 DNA reads TGTGCCAGCTCACCGACAGGGGAGGATGGCTACACCTTC. Residues: CASSPTGEDGYTF.

V is TRBV28 and J is TRBJ2-4, with 12 bases aligning to TRBD2. From germline, CDR1 is MDHEN and CDR2 SYDVKM. V lost 5 bases and J lost 6; bases outside the gene matches: 11. The CDR3 sequence is 17 residues long. In DNA form, the CDR3 reads TGTGCCAGCAGTGGGGGGGCTAGCGGGAGGGCTGGAAACATTCAGTACTTC. It encodes CASSGGASGRAGNIQYF. Using reference TRBV28 and TRBJ2-4 for the parts outside the CDR3, the full variable domain is DVKVTQSSRYLVKRTGEKVFLECVQDMDHENMFWYRQDPGLGLRLIYFSYDVKMKEKGDIPEGYSVSREKKERFSLILESASTNQTSMYLCASSGGASGRAGNIQYFGAGTRLSVL.

This clone was recorded only once. The rearrangement uses TRBV19 and TRBJ1-5; 10 positions match TRBD1. In germline, CDR1 is LNHDA, CDR2 SQIVND (reference sequence). There are 17 residues in the CDR3. V gave up 7 bases and J gave up 2 bases; unmatched junction bases: 11. The CDR3 protein is CASTTSTGGRGNQPQHF. The CDR3, as DNA: TGTGCCAGTACCACCTCGACAGGGGGCAGGGGCAATCAGCCCCAGCATTTT.

This clone has only a few counts. This rearrangement joins TRBV7-2 to TRBJ2-7; 7 positions match TRBD2. The CDR3 is 16 residues long. The germline V gene has CDR1 SGHTA and CDR2 FQGNSA. J was trimmed by 3 bases and V by 5 bases; bases with no gene match: 13. CDR3 loop: CASSVKSGTGYYEQYF. As DNA, the CDR3 is TGTGCCAGCAGCGTAAAGAGCGGGACGGGATACTACGAGCAGTACTTC.

The sample holds a few counts of this clone. The CDR3 DNA reads TGTGCCATCAGTGGGACAGGCTACGAGCAGTACTTC. Protein sequence: CAISGTGYEQYF. The rearrangement links TRBV10-3 to TRBJ2-7; 7 bases align to TRBD1. V trimming: 4 bases; J trimming: 3 bases; junction bases outside the gene matches: 0. The V gene's germline CDR1 is ENHRY and CDR2 SYGVKD. The length of the CDR3 is 12 residues.

J is TRBJ2-1 and V is TRBV15; TRBD2 might be the D (6 bases). Germline CDR1 is LNHNV and CDR2 is YYDKDF (reference sequence). V lost 2 bases and J lost 5, with 7 bases in between. This CDR3 is 13 amino acids long. CDR3 sequence (DNA): TGTGCCACCAGCAGACGGGGGAACAATGAGCAGTTCTTC. Translating it yields CATSRRGNNEQFF.

J is TRBJ2-1 and V is TRBV5-6; 7 nucleotides agree with TRBD1. Germline CDR1 reads SGHDT; CDR2 reads YYEEEE. With 2 bases clipped from V and 7 bases from J, the junction kept 6 bases outside the gene matches. This CDR3 is 14 amino acids long. The CDR3 DNA sequence: TGTGCCAGCAGCTTAAGACAGGGTCGGAATGAGCAGTTCTTC. Protein sequence: CASSLRQGRNEQFF.

The rearrangement joins TRBV9 to TRBJ2-1; 13 bases fit TRBD2. The CDR3 loop spans 15 amino acids. Germline CDR1 is SGDLS and CDR2 is YYNGEE. The V segment lost 2 bases and the J segment 4 bases; nucleotides outside the gene matches: 0. CDR3 nucleotide sequence: TGTGCCAGCAGCGTGACTAGCGGGGGGTACAATGAGCAGTTCTTC. Protein product: CASSVTSGGYNEQFF.

The chain links TRBV5-1 to TRBJ2-5, with 9 bases matching TRBD2. The CDR3 sequence is 15 residues long. The germline gives CDR1 SGHRS, CDR2 YFSETQ. The trim removed 4 bases at V and 4 bases at J, leaving 8 bases unmatched. DNA for the CDR3: TGCGCCAGCAGCGAAGCGGGGGGCGCGGTAGAGACCCAGTACTTC. It codes for CASSEAGGAVETQYF.

For the CDR3, the DNA is TGTGCCAGCAGCTTGGGACTAGCGGGGACAGATACGCAGTATTTT. It is translated as CASSLGLAGTDTQYF. This chain uses TRBV7-8 with TRBJ2-3; TRBD2 matches at 13 bases. V lost 3 bases, J lost 3 bases, and 0 bases stayed unmatched. CDR1 SGHVS and CDR2 FQNEAQ come from the germline V gene. The CDR3 sequence is 15 residues long.

This chain connects TRBV29-1 to TRBJ2-7; D may be TRBD1 (6 bases). The CDR3 runs 14 residues. V gave up 4 bases and J gave up 0 bases, with 13 bases separating them. Germline loops: CDR1 SQVTM, CDR2 ANQGSEA. For the CDR3, the DNA is TGCAGCGTTGCTAAGGACAGCAGCTCCTACGAGCAGTACTTC. Translated, it gives CSVAKDSSSYEQYF.

The CDR3 sequence is CASSRTGRDEKLFF. Written as DNA, the CDR3 is TGTGCCAGCAGCCGGACAGGGAGGGATGAAAAACTGTTTTTT. The J gene is TRBJ1-4, the V gene TRBV13, with 8 bases that match TRBD1. V shed 5 bases, J shed 6 bases, and the junction held 5 bases outside the gene matches. This CDR3 region has 14 residues. Germline loops: CDR1 PRHDT, CDR2 FYEKMQ (reference sequence).